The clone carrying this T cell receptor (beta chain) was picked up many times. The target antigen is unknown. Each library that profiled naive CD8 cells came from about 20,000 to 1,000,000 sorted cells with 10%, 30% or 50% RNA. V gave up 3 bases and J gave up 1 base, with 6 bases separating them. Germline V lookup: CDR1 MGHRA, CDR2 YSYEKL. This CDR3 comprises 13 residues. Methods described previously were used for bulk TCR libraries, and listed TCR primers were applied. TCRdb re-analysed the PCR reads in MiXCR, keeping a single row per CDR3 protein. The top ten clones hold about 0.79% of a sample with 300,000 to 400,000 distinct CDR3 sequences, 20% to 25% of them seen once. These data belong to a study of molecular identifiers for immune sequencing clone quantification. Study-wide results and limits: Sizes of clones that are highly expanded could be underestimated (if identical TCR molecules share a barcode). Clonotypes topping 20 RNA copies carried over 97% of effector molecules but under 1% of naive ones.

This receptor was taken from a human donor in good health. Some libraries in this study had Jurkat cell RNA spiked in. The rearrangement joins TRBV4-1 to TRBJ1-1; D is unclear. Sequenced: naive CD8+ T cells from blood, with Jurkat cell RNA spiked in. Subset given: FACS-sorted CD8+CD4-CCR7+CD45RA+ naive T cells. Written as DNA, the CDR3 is TGCGCCAGCAGCCAGTTGGGGAACACTGAAGCTTTCTTT. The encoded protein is CASSQLGNTEAFF.